Shown below are 10 T cell receptor beta chains from a single sample sequenced in a study of neurological immune-mediated disorders. TCRdb re-called the 5' RACE reads through MiXCR, storing one row per CDR3 protein. The data contain 50,000 or so distinct CDR3 sequences, about 3% of them singletons. Sequenced material: PBMCs. All receptors derive from a man aged 35-49 years with multiple sclerosis.

This clonotype was seen many times. The chain recombines TRBV28 with TRBJ2-7; TRBD2 matches at 8 bases. Losses at the gene ends were 4 bases for V and 9 bases for J; bases not matched to a gene: 11. CDR3 length equals 14 residues. Germline CDR1 is MDHEN and CDR2 is SYDVKM. The CDR3 nucleotides are TGTGCCAGCAGTTCCGCGGGAGGCTCCCGGGGGCAGTACTTC. This sequence encodes CASSSAGGSRGQYF. The variable domain in full, with the rest retrieved from reference TRBV28 and TRBJ2-7, is DVKVTQSSRYLVKRTGEKVFLECVQDMDHENMFWYRQDPGLGLRLIYFSYDVKMKEKGDIPEGYSVSREKKERFSLILESASTNQTSMYLCASSSAGGSRGQYFGPGTRLTVT.

This clonotype was seen ten or more times. The rearrangement uses TRBV5-1 and TRBJ1-1; a weak D match, TRBD1 (5 bases). Germline CDR1 reads SGHRS; CDR2 reads YFSETQ. V dropped 4 bases and J dropped 4 bases, with 14 bases sitting between them. This CDR3 spans 14 amino acids. For the CDR3, the DNA is TGCGCCAGCAGCGGGGCGGATTTGGGCACTGAAGCTTTCTTT. Translation gives CASSGADLGTEAFF. Variable domain in full (rest from reference TRBV5-1 and TRBJ1-1): KAGVTQTPRYLIKTRGQQVTLSCSPISGHRSVSWYQQTPGQGLQFLFEYFSETQRNKGNFPGRFSGRQFSNSRSEMNVSTLELGDSALYLCASSGADLGTEAFFGQGTRLTVV.

This clonotype was observed many times. The V call is TRBV25-1, the J call TRBJ2-5, with D unclear. Per germline, CDR1 MGHDK and CDR2 SYGVNS. Trimming removed 3 bases at V and 4 bases at J, with 9 bases between. The CDR3 is made up of 13 amino acids. In nucleotides, the CDR3 is TGTGCCAGCAGTGACGTTCTGGGAGAGACCCAGTACTTC. Its translation is CASSDVLGETQYF.

In this sample, this clonotype turned up many times. The V and J genes are TRBV29-1 and TRBJ2-2; 7 bases agree with TRBD1. The CDR3 has 15 residues. J gave up 0 bases and V 6 bases, and 7 bases lay outside the gene matches. CDR1 and CDR2 from the germline V gene are SQVTM and ANQGSEA. As DNA, the CDR3 is TGCAGCGTCGAGACGCAGGGGGCGAACACCGGGGAGCTGTTTTTT. Its translation: CSVETQGANTGELFF.

This clonotype has ten or more counts. This chain connects TRBV10-3 to TRBJ2-1, with 8 bases identical to TRBD1. This CDR3 comprises 15 residues. CDR1 is ENHRY and CDR2 is SYGVKD in the germline V gene. The ends lost 6 bases at V and 0 bases at J; junction bases unmatched: 4. CDR3 nucleotide sequence: TGTGCCATCAGGGGACAGGCGAGCTCCTACAATGAGCAGTTCTTC. It codes for CAIRGQASSYNEQFF.

This clonotype was seen ten or more times. The chain has TRBV6-6 and TRBJ2-5; 8 bases map to TRBD1. The V gene's germline CDR1 is MNHNY and CDR2 SVGAGI (reference sequence). This CDR3 has 13 residues. J was trimmed by 5 bases and V by 6 bases; bases with no gene match: 5. For the CDR3, the DNA is TGTGCCAGCAGCATTCGGACAGGGGAGACCCAGTACTTC. Translating it yields CASSIRTGETQYF.

Only a few counts were recorded for this clonotype. One end of the junction is discordant with germline, which a read error may explain. The V gene is TRBV30, the J gene TRBJ1-6; D is perhaps TRBD1 (6 bases). Germline CDR1 and CDR2: GTSNPN and SVGIG (reference sequence). CDR3 size: 15 residues. CDR3 nucleotide sequence: TGTGCCTGGAGTATTTCCGGCACAGGGAATTCACCCCTACACTTT. Translating gives CAWSISGTGNSPLHF.

The sample holds many counts of this clonotype. This chain joins TRBV4-1 and TRBJ1-3; D uncertain. The V end lost 0 bases, the J end lost 7 bases, and 13 bases lay between the germline ends. Germline lookup yields CDR1 MGHRA and CDR2 YSYEKL. The CDR3 length is 15 residues. In DNA, the CDR3 is TGCGCCAGCAGCCAAGATTTTCAGTCTACTAACACCATATATTTT. Encoded protein: CASSQDFQSTNTIYF.

This clonotype was seen ten or more times. This chain uses TRBV29-1 with TRBJ2-1; no clear D. V lost 3 bases to trimming and J lost 10 bases, with 28 bases between them. Germline V lookup: CDR1 SQVTM, CDR2 ANQGSEA. There are 17 residues in the CDR3. As DNA, the CDR3 is TGCAGCGTTGAGGGCGCGGACCACAGCCGCTGGAGCCGGGAGCAGTTCTTC. The encoded protein is CSVEGADHSRWSREQFF.

Note on this clonotype: A read error may be the cause here, since a much bigger clone is one base away. The J gene is TRBJ2-4, the V gene TRBV28; D ambiguous. The length of the CDR3 is 16 residues. The V gene's germline CDR1 is MDHEN and CDR2 SYDVKM. V was pared by 2 bases and J by 3 bases, with 14 bases between. The CDR3 is CASSLVMARVKNIQYF. The CDR3 DNA reads TGTGCCAGCAGTTTAGTGATGGCTAGAGTCAAAAACATTCAGTACTTC.